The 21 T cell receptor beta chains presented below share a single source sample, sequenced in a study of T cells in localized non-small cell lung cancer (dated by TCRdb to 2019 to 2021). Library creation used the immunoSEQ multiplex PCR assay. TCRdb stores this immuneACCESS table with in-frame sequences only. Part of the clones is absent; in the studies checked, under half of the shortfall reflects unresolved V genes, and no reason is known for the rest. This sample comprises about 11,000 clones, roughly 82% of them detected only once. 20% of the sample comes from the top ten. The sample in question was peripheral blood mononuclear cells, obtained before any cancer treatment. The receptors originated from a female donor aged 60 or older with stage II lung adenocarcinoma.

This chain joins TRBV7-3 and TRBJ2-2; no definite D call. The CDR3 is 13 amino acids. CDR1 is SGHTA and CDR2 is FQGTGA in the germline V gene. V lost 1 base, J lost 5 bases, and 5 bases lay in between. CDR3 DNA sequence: TGTGCCAGCAGCTTAAGCAGAACCGGGGAGCTGTTTTTT. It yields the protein CASSLSRTGELFF.

CDR3 region: CASSLLPGYNEQFF. DNA of the CDR3: TGTGCCAGCAGCTTACTTCCGGGATACAATGAGCAGTTCTTC. J is TRBJ2-1 and V is TRBV7-2; D possibly corresponds to TRBD2 (5 bases). CDR3 size: 14 residues. Germline assignment: CDR1 SGHTA and CDR2 FQGNSA. V gave up 2 bases and J gave up 4 bases, with 9 bases separating them.

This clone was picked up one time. The CDR3 DNA sequence: TGTGCCAGCAGGATCACAGGCGGGGGCACTGAAGCTTTCTTT. It codes for CASRITGGGTEAFF. J is TRBJ1-1 and V is TRBV11-2, with a possible D match to TRBD1 (5 bases). The CDR3 runs to 14 residues. The germline V gene encodes CDR1 SGHAT and CDR2 FQNNGV. Trimming left V 6 bases short and J 4 bases short, with 15 bases between.

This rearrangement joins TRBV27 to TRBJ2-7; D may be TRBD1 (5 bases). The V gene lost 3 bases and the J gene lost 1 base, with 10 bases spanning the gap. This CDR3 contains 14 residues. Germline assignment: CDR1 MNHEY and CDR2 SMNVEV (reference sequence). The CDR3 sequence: CASSFRVTSYEQYF. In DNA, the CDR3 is TGTGCCAGCAGTTTCAGGGTTACATCCTACGAGCAGTACTTC.

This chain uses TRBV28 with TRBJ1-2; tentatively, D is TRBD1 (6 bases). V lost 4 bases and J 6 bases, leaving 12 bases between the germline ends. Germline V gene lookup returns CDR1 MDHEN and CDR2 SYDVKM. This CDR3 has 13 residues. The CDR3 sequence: CASSWARGHGYTF. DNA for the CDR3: TGTGCCAGCAGTTGGGCCAGGGGTCATGGCTACACCTTC.

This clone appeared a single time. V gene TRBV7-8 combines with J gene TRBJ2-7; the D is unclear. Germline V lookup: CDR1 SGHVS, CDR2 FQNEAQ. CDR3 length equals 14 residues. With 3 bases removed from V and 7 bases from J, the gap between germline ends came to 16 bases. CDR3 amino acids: CASSLEPLLGEQYF. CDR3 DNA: TGTGCCAGCAGCTTGGAACCATTGTTAGGAGAGCAGTACTTC.

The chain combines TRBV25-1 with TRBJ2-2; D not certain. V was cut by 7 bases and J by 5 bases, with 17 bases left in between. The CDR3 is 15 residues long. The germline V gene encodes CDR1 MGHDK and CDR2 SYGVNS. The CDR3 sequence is CASTGREGWTGELFF. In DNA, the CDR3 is TGTGCCAGCACCGGACGAGAAGGTTGGACCGGGGAGCTGTTTTTT.

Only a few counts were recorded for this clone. Written as DNA, the CDR3 is TGTGCCAGTAGTAGTTCCGGGACAGGGAATCAGCCCCAGCATTTT. Its protein is CASSSSGTGNQPQHF. This chain connects TRBV19 to TRBJ1-5; 9 bases align to TRBD1. Unmatched junction bases numbered 5, after V lost 4 bases and J lost 4 bases. CDR1 is LNHDA, CDR2 SQIVND, per germline (reference sequence). The CDR3 spans 15 residues.

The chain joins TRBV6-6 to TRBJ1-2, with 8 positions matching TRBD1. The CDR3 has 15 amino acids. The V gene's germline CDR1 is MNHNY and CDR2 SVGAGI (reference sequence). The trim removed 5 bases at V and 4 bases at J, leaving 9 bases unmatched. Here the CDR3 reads CASSQRQGMGYGYTF. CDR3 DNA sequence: TGTGCCAGCAGTCAACGACAGGGGATGGGCTATGGCTACACCTTC.

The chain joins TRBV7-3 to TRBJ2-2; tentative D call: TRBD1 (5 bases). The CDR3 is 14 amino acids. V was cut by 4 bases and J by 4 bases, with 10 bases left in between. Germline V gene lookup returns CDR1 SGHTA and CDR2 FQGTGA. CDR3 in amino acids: CASSSLGVTGELFF. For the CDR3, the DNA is TGTGCCAGCAGCTCCTTAGGGGTCACCGGGGAGCTGTTTTTT.

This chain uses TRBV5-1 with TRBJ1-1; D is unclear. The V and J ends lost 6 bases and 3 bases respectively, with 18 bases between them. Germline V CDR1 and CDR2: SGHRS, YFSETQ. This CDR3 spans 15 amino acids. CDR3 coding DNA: TGCGCCAGCACCCCGGTGGGGAGCGGGGACACTGAAGCTTTCTTT. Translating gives CASTPVGSGDTEAFF. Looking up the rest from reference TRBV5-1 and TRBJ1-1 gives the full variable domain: KAGVTQTPRYLIKTRGQQVTLSCSPISGHRSVSWYQQTPGQGLQFLFEYFSETQRNKGNFPGRFSGRQFSNSRSEMNVSTLELGDSALYLCASTPVGSGDTEAFFGQGTRLTVV.

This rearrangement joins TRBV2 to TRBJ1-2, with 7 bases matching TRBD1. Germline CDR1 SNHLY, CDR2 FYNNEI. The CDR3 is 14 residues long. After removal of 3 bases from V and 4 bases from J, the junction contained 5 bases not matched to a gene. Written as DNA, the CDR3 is TGTGCCAGCAGTGAGGGCCCAGGGGGCTATGGCTACACCTTC. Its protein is CASSEGPGGYGYTF.

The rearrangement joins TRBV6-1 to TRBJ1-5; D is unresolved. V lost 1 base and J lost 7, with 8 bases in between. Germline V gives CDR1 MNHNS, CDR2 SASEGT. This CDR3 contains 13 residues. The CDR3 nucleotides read TGTGCCAGCAGTGAAGGGATCAGGCAGCCCCAGCATTTT. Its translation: CASSEGIRQPQHF.

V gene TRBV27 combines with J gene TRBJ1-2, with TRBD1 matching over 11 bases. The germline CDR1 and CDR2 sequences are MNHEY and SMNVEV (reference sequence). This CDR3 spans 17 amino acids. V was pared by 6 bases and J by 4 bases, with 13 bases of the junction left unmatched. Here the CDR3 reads CASSRGTGGLDLYGYTF. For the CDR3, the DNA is TGTGCCAGCAGCCGTGGGACAGGGGGTCTGGACCTCTATGGCTACACCTTC.

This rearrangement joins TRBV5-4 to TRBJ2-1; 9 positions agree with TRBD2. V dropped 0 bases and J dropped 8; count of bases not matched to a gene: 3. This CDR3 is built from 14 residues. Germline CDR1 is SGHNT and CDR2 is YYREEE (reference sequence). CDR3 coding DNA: TGTGCCAGCAGCTTGGCAGCGGGGGGCGATGAGCAGTTCTTC. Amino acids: CASSLAAGGDEQFF.

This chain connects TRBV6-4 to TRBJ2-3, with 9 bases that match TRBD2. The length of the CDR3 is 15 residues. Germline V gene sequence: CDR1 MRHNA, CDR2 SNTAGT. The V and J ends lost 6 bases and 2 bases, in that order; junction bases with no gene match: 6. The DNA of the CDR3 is TGTGCCAGCAGCACCTTAGCGGGAGACACAGATACGCAGTATTTT. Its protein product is CASSTLAGDTDTQYF.

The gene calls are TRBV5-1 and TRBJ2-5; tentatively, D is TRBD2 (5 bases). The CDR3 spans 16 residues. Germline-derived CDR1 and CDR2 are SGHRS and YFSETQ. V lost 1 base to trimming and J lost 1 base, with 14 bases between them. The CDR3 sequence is CASSLSLGGSQETQYF. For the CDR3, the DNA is TGCGCCAGCAGCTTGAGTCTTGGAGGATCCCAAGAGACCCAGTACTTC.

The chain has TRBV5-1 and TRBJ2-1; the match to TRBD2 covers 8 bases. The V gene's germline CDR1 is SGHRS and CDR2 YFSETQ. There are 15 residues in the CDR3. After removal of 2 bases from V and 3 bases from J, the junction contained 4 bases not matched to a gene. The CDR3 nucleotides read TGCGCCAGCAGCTTAAGCGGGAGTGACTACAATGAGCAGTTCTTC. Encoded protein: CASSLSGSDYNEQFF.

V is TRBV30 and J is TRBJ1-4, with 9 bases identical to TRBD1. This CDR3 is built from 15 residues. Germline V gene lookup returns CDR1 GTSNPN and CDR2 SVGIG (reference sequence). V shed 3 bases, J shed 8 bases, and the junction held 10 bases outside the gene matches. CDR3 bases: TGTGCCTGGAGCCGCCAGGGACAGGGTAAAGAAAAACTGTTTTTT. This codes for CAWSRQGQGKEKLFF.

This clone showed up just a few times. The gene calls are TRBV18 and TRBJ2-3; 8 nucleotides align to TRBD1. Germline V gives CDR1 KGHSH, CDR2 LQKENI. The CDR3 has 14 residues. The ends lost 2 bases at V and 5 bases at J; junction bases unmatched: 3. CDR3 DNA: TGTGCCAGCTCACCAGGACAGGGAATAGATACGCAGTATTTT. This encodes CASSPGQGIDTQYF.

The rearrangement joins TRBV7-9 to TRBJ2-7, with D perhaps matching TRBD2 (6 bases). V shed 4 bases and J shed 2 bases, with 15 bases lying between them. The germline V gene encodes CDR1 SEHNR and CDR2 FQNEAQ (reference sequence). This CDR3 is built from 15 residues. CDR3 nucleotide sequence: TGTGCCAGCAGCTATGGACGGGGGAGGCCCTACGAGCAGTACTTC. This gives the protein CASSYGRGRPYEQYF.